The rows below give T cell receptor beta chains drawn from one sample of a study of cytomegalovirus exposure and HLA in healthy donors. Some clones are missing from TCRdb's copy, which holds only in-frame ones; the method was immunoSEQ multiplex PCR. In the table there are 130,000 or so clones, roughly 89% of which are singletons. The specimen sequenced was PBMCs. These receptor sequences come from a man younger than 40 in good health and CMV-seronegative. CDR3s include the opening cysteine and the closing phenylalanine or tryptophan. The order of the fields is V gene, J gene, D gene, CDR3 length, clone size, CDR3 protein, CDR3 DNA. The D gene is left open where the match is weak. Part of the rows lack a size; the others show once, few, many or a class for expanded clones.

TRBV4-1,TRBJ2-7,TRBD1,15,NA,CASSRGRGHPYEQYF,TGCGCCAGCAGCCGCGGCAGGGGGCATCCTTACGAGCAGTACTTC
TRBV6-5,TRBJ1-6,NA,15,NA,CASSYRRGKNSPLHF,TGTGCCAGCAGTTATAGGAGGGGAAAAAATTCACCCCTCCACTTT
TRBV7-9,TRBJ2-2,NA,14,NA,CASSLDAESGELFF,TGTGCCAGCAGCTTAGATGCAGAATCCGGGGAGCTGTTTTTT
TRBV7-3,TRBJ2-3,TRBD1,14,NA,CASSSGQGVDTQYF,TGTGCCAGCAGCTCGGGACAGGGAGTCGATACGCAGTATTTT
TRBV5-1,TRBJ2-2,NA,12,NA,CASWGLTGELFF,TGCGCCAGCTGGGGGCTAACCGGGGAGCTGTTTTTT
TRBV4-1,TRBJ2-3,TRBD1,17,NA,CASSPRQGSQRTDTQYF,TGCGCCAGCAGCCCCCGACAGGGTTCCCAGAGAACAGATACGCAGTATTTT
TRBV6-6,TRBJ1-2,TRBD1,14,NA,CASSLTGQPYGYTF,TGTGCCAGCAGTTTAACGGGACAGCCCTATGGCTACACCTTC
TRBV5-1,TRBJ1-3,NA,14,NA,CASSSQGSGNTIYF,TGCGCCAGCAGCTCACAGGGCTCTGGAAACACCATATATTTT
TRBV28,TRBJ2-7,NA,13,few,CASSTDMSYEQYF,TGTGCCAGCAGCACGGACATGTCCTACGAGCAGTACTTC
TRBV6-6,TRBJ2-3,TRBD2,15,NA,CATRDLGRGADTQYF,TGTGCCACTCGAGACCTGGGGCGGGGGGCAGATACGCAGTATTTT
TRBV4-1,TRBJ1-3,TRBD1,17,NA,CASSRQGVTLSGNTIYF,TGCGCCAGCAGCCGGCAGGGGGTAACTCTCTCTGGAAACACCATATATTTT
TRBV7-9,TRBJ1-1,NA,14,NA,CASSSGTGGTEAFF,TGTGCCAGCAGTTCCGGGACCGGGGGGACTGAAGCTTTCTTT
TRBV6-5,TRBJ1-4,TRBD1,14,NA,CASSKQGAREKLFF,TGTGCCAGCAGTAAACAGGGGGCGCGGGAAAAACTGTTTTTT
TRBV5-6,TRBJ2-4,NA,16,NA,CASTSKSFGQGNIQYF,TGTGCCAGCACCTCCAAAAGCTTCGGGCAGGGGAACATTCAGTACTTC
TRBV9,TRBJ1-1,NA,15,NA,CASSVEARGNTEAFF,TGTGCCAGCAGCGTAGAGGCCAGGGGGAACACTGAAGCTTTCTTT
TRBV18,TRBJ2-7,NA,12,NA,CASGRQDYEQYF,TGTGCCAGTGGAAGACAGGACTACGAGCAGTACTTC
TRBV19,TRBJ1-2,TRBD1,14,NA,CATLSRGGDYGYTF,TGTGCCACCCTGAGTCGAGGGGGCGACTATGGCTACACCTTC
TRBV6-4,TRBJ2-2,NA,13,many,CASSDRGTGELFF,TGTGCCAGCAGTGACAGGGGCACCGGGGAGCTGTTTTTT
TRBV5-1,TRBJ2-3,NA,16,once,CASSWYRQSSTDTQYF,TGCGCCAGCAGCTGGTATCGACAGTCTAGCACAGATACGCAGTATTTT
TRBV6-1,TRBJ2-7,NA,15,NA,CASNWGTYGSYEQYF,TGTGCCAGCAATTGGGGGACTTACGGCTCCTACGAGCAGTACTTC